This TCR beta chain was captured in a study of cytomegalovirus exposure and HLA in healthy donors. Researchers ran the PCR with 60 Vbeta and 13 Jbeta primers. Measured with immunoSEQ multiplex PCR; TCRdb has only the in-frame clones, and not every one. The table records fewer than 110,000 clones, 70% to 85% of them present only once. This CDR3 region has 15 residues. V shed 6 bases, J shed 3 bases, and the junction held 2 bases outside the gene matches. Germline CDR1 LNHDA, CDR2 SQIVND (reference sequence). The sample taken for sequencing was PBMCs. This TCR was recovered from a male donor in good health and CMV-seronegative. The rearrangement links TRBV19 to TRBJ2-2; 12 nucleotides agree with TRBD1. The CDR3 protein is CASSRDRGHTGELFF. The CDR3 coding sequence is TGTGCCAGTAGCCGGGACAGGGGGCACACCGGGGAGCTGTTTTTT.